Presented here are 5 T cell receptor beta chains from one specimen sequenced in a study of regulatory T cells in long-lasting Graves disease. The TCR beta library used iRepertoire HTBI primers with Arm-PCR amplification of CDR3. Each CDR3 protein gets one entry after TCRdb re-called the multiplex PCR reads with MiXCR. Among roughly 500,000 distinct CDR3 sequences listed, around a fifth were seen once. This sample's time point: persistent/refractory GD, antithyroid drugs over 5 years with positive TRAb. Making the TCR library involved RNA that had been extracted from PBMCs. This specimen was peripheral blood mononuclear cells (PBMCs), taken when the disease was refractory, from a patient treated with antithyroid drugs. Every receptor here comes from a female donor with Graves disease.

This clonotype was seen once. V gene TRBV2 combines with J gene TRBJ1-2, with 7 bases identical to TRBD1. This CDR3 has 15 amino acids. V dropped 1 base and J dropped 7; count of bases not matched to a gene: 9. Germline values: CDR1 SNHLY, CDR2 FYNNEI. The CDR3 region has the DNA TGTGCCAGCAGTGAAGGGGGGACAGCTACTGGTGGCTACACCTTC. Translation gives CASSEGGTATGGYTF.

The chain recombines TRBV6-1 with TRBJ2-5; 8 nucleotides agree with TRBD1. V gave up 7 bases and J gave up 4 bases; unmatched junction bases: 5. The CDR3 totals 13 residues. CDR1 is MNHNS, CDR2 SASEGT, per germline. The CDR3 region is CASKTGEGETQYF. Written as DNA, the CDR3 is TGTGCCAGCAAGACAGGGGAAGGAGAGACCCAGTACTTC.

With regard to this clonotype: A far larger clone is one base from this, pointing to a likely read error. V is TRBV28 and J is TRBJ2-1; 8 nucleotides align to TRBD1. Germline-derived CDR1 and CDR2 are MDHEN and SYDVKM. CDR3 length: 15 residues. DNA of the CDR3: TGTGCCAGCAGTAAGCGACAGGGGAGGACGCAGACCCAGTGCTTC. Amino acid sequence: CASSKRQGRTQTQCF.

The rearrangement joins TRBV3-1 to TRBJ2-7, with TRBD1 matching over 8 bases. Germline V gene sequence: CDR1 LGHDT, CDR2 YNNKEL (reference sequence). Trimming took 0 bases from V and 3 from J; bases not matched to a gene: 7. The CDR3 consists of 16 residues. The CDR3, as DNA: TGTGCCAGCAGCCAAGATATCAGGGACAGGTACTACGAGCAGTACTTC. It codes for CASSQDIRDRYYEQYF.

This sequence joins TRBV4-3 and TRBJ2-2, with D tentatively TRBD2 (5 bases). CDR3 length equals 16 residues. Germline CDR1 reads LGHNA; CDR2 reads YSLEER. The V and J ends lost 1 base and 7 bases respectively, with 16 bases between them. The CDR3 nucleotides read TGCGCCAGCAGCCAAGCGGTAGTCCGGGCGGGCGGGGAGCTGTTTTTT. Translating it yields CASSQAVVRAGGELFF.